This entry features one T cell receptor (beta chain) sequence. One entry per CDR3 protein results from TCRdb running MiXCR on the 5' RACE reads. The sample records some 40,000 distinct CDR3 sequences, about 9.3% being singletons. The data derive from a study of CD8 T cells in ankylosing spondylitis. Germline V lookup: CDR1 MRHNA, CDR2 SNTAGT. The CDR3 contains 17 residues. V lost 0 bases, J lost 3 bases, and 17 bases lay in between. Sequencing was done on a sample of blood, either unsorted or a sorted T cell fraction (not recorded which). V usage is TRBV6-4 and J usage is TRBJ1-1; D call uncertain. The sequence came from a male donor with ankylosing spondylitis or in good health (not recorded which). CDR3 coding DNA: TGTGCCAGCAGTGACTCAAGGCAGAAAGTCTTCGACACTGAAGCTTTCTTT. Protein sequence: CASSDSRQKVFDTEAFF.